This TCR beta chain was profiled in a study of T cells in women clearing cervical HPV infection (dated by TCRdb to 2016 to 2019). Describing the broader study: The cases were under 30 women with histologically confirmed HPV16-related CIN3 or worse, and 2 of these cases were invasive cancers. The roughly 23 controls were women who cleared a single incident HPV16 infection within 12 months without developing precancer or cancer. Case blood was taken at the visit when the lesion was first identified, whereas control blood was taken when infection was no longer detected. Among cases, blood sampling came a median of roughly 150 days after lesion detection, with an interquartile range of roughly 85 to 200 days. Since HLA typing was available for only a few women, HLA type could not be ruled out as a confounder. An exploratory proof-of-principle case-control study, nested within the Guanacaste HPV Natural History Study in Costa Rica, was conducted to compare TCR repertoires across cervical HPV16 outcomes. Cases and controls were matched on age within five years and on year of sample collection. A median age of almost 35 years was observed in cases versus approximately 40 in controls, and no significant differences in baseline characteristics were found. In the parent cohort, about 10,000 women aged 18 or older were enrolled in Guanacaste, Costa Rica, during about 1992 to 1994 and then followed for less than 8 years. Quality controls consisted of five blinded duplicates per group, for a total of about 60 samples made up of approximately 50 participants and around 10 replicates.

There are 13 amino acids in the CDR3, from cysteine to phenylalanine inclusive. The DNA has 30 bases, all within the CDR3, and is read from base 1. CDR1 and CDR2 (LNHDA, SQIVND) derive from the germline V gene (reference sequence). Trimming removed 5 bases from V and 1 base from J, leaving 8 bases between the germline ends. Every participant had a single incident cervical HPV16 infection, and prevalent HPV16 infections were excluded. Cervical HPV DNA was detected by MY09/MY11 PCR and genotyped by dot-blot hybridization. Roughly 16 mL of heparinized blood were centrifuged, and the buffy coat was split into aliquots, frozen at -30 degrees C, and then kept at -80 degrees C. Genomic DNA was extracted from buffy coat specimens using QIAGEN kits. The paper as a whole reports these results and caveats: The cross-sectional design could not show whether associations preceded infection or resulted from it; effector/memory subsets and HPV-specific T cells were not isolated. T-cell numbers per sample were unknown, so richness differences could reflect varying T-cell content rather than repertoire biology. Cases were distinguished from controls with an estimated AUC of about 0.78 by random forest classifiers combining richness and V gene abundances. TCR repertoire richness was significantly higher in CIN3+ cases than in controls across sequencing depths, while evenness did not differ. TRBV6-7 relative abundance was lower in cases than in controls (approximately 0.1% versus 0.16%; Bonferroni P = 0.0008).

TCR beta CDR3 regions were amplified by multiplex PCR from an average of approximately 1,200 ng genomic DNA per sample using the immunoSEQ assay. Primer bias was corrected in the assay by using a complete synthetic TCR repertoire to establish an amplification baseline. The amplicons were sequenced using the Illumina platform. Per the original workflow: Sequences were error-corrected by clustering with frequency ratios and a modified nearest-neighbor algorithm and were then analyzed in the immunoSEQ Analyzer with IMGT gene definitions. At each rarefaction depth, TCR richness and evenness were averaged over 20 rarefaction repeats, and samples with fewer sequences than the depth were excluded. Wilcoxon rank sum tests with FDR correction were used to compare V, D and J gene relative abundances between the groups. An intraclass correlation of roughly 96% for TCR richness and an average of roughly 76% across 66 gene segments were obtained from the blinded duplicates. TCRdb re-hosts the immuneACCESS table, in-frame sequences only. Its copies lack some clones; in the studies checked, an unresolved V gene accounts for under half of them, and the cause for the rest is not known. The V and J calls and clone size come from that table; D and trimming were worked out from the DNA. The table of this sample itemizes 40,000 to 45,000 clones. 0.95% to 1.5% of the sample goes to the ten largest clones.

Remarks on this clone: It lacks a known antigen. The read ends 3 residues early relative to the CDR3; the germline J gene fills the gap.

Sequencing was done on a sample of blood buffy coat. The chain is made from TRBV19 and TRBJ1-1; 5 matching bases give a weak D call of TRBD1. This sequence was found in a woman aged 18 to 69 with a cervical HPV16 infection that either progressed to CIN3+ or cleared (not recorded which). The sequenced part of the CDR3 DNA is TGTGCCAGTAGTGTCGGACAGAACACTGAA. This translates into CASSVGQNTE. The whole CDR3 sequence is CASSVGQNTEAFF.